These T cell receptor beta chains were read from a single sample in a study of blood T cell repertoires in COVID-19. Here immunoSEQ multiplex PCR was the method, and the copy in TCRdb shows in-frame clones only, minus some. The sample holds under 200,000 clones; around 86% are singletons and the top ten take 7% to 8%. Sequenced sample: peripheral blood. These receptors all stem from a woman aged 80 or over in a cohort sampled during active or convalescent COVID-19. Both conserved end residues are part of each CDR3. The order of the fields is J gene, V gene, CDR3 length, CDR3 protein.

j_gene: TRBJ1-1
v_gene: TRBV11-3
len: 12
CDR3aa: CASSLRGGLVFF

j_gene: TRBJ1-5
v_gene: TRBV18
len: 13
CDR3aa: CASSPGTAQPQHF

j_gene: TRBJ1-3
v_gene: TRBV9
len: 14
CDR3aa: CASSPTLSGNTIYF

j_gene: TRBJ2-2
v_gene: TRBV4-1
len: 18
CDR3aa: CASSQGAPKARGTGELFF

j_gene: TRBJ1-6
v_gene: TRBV18
len: 14
CDR3aa: CASSPGGANSPLHF

j_gene: TRBJ2-3
v_gene: TRBV2
len: 16
CDR3aa: CASSERTGIPTDTQYF

j_gene: TRBJ1-2
v_gene: TRBV5-1
len: 17
CDR3aa: CASSFARYRTSWDGYTF

j_gene: TRBJ1-2
v_gene: TRBV6-4
len: 15
CDR3aa: CASSDRGLYRHGYTF

j_gene: TRBJ1-1
v_gene: TRBV6-5
len: 15
CDR3aa: CASSLEGLGGTEAFF

j_gene: TRBJ1-3
v_gene: TRBV1
len: 13
CDR3aa: CTSSQSVGNTIYF

j_gene: TRBJ2-7
v_gene: TRBV6-5
len: 13
CDR3aa: CASSPGGGYEQYF

j_gene: TRBJ1-5
v_gene: TRBV28
len: 13
CDR3aa: CASSVLTGRPQHF

j_gene: TRBJ2-2
v_gene: TRBV7-8
len: 19
CDR3aa: CASSLGATGAFEYTGELFF

j_gene: TRBJ2-1
v_gene: TRBV19
len: 21
CDR3aa: CASSPYLQVPGPDFFYNEQFF

j_gene: TRBJ1-2
v_gene: TRBV10-1
len: 15
CDR3aa: CASSSGQGPSLGYTF

j_gene: TRBJ1-2
v_gene: TRBV4-3
len: 15
CDR3aa: CASSQGGQGVGGYTF

j_gene: TRBJ2-7
v_gene: TRBV12-3/TRBV12-4
len: 13
CDR3aa: CASSLANSYEQYF

j_gene: TRBJ2-2
v_gene: TRBV24-1
len: 16
CDR3aa: CATSDDSGANTGELFF

j_gene: TRBJ2-7
v_gene: TRBV11-2
len: 11
CDR3aa: CASSPIYEQYF

j_gene: TRBJ2-7
v_gene: TRBV4-3
len: 16
CDR3aa: CASSLLPLRGAYEQYF

j_gene: TRBJ1-1
v_gene: TRBV6-5
len: 15
CDR3aa: CASTSTGGGRTEAFF

j_gene: TRBJ2-3
v_gene: TRBV18
len: 16
CDR3aa: CASSPPGTGATDTQYF

j_gene: TRBJ2-5
v_gene: TRBV15
len: 14
CDR3aa: CATSRGEAVETQYF

j_gene: TRBJ2-7
v_gene: TRBV2
len: 13
CDR3aa: CASSELQGEEQYF

j_gene: TRBJ1-2
v_gene: TRBV9
len: 15
CDR3aa: CASSPHPTGDYGYTF

j_gene: TRBJ2-5
v_gene: TRBV11-2
len: 15
CDR3aa: CASSLSAGNQETQYF

j_gene: TRBJ1-2
v_gene: TRBV6-6
len: 14
CDR3aa: CASSYLGRGRGYTF

j_gene: TRBJ2-7
v_gene: TRBV18
len: 17
CDR3aa: CASSPRMGLARSYEQYF

j_gene: TRBJ1-1
v_gene: TRBV19
len: 13
CDR3aa: CASSLAGETEAFF

j_gene: TRBJ1-2
v_gene: TRBV6-6
len: 14
CDR3aa: CASSYRTGGDGYTF

j_gene: TRBJ2-1
v_gene: TRBV5-4
len: 15
CDR3aa: CASSLGTSQHNEQFF

j_gene: TRBJ1-2
v_gene: TRBV9
len: 14
CDR3aa: CASSPQGANYGYTF

j_gene: TRBJ1-5
v_gene: TRBV5-6
len: 14
CDR3aa: CASSPTGKNQPQHF

j_gene: TRBJ1-5
v_gene: TRBV30
len: 14
CDR3aa: CAWSQGLRNQPQHF

j_gene: TRBJ2-1
v_gene: TRBV6-5
len: 15
CDR3aa: CASTETSGGGNEQFF

j_gene: TRBJ1-1
v_gene: TRBV4-3
len: 14
CDR3aa: CASSQDRVRTEAFF

j_gene: TRBJ2-1
v_gene: TRBV5-1
len: 15
CDR3aa: CASSSGGSTYNEQFF

j_gene: TRBJ1-4
v_gene: TRBV28
len: 16
CDR3aa: CASSLVGDRGREKLFF

j_gene: TRBJ1-4
v_gene: TRBV5-6
len: 15
CDR3aa: CASRGYGAPGEKLFF

j_gene: TRBJ1-1
v_gene: TRBV6-2/TRBV6-3
len: 14
CDR3aa: CASSLAGLNTEAFF

j_gene: TRBJ2-1
v_gene: TRBV9
len: 16
CDR3aa: CASTPVALSSYNEQFF